These T cell receptor beta chains were read from a single sample in a study of T-cell reconstitution after alpha-beta-depleted transplantation in children. A single record per CDR3 protein comes from TCRdb applying MiXCR to the PCR reads. The table records around 420,000 distinct CDR3 sequences, around 16% of them present only once. The specimen was PBMCs, mostly from graft donor cells, collected 360 days after TCRalphabeta/CD19-depleted stem cell transplant. The receptor set was obtained from a boy in the first two years of life who had a stem cell transplant for Wiskott-Aldrich syndrome, so the T cells may come from the graft donor. Both conserved end residues are part of each CDR3. A D gene is named only where the DNA matches it firmly. The size entry is marked missing in some rows and otherwise reads once, few, many or a size class.

v_gene,j_gene,d_gene,abundance,CDR3nt,CDR3aa
TRBV5-1,TRBJ2-2,TRBD2,NA,TGCGCCAGCAGCTTAACGGTCCCTAGCGGGGGATTCACCGGGGAGCTGTTTTTT,CASSLTVPSGGFTGELFF
TRBV18,TRBJ2-4,NA,few,TGTGCCAGCTCACCACCGGATCGGAGGTGGAACATTCAGTACTTC,CASSPPDRRWNIQYF
TRBV28,TRBJ2-2,TRBD2,many,TGTGCCAGCAGTTTTCCGGGACTAGCGACTGGGGAGCTGTTTTTT,CASSFPGLATGELFF
TRBV7-2,TRBJ2-2,TRBD2,few,TGTGCCAGCAGCTTCTACGGGAGGGCCCTCACCGGGGAGCTGTTTTTT,CASSFYGRALTGELFF
TRBV5-1,TRBJ2-7,NA,NA,TGCGCCAGCAGCTTGTGGGGTGTGACCTACGAGCAGTACTTC,CASSLWGVTYEQYF
TRBV12-3/TRBV12-4,TRBJ2-7,TRBD2,NA,TGTGCCAGCAGTTTCTATCCCGGGAGGGTGAACGAGCAGTACTTC,CASSFYPGRVNEQYF
TRBV7-2,TRBJ2-5,TRBD2,NA,TGTGCCAGCAGCTTAGTAGGGCAGCGGGGGCAAGAGACCCAGTACTTC,CASSLVGQRGQETQYF
TRBV12-3/TRBV12-4,TRBJ1-4,TRBD1,NA,TGTGCCAGCAGTCTGGAGACAGGGGAAAATGAAAAACTGTTTTTT,CASSLETGENEKLFF
TRBV7-8,TRBJ2-7,NA,NA,TGTGCCAGCAGCTTTTCCGATTCCTACGAGCAGTACTTC,CASSFSDSYEQYF
TRBV5-6,TRBJ1-2,TRBD1,NA,TGTGCCAGCAGCTCTGGAAGGGACAGGGGTCGAGGCTACACCTTC,CASSSGRDRGRGYTF
TRBV20-1,TRBJ2-5,NA,few,TGCAGTGCTAGGTCGGATGGCGCTGGGACCCAGTACTTC,CSARSDGAGTQYF
TRBV5-1,TRBJ2-2,NA,few,TGCGCCAGCAGCTTGGCCCAGAACACCGGGGAGCTGTTTTTT,CASSLAQNTGELFF
TRBV2,TRBJ2-2,TRBD2,few,TGTGCCAGCAGTGGGGGACTAGCGGGAGGCCGTGTAGCCGGGGAGCTGTTTTTT,CASSGGLAGGRVAGELFF
TRBV5-4,TRBJ2-4,TRBD1,NA,TGTGCCAGCAGCCCGGGACAGCTCAAAGGGCCCAAAAACATTCAGTACTTC,CASSPGQLKGPKNIQYF
TRBV5-1,TRBJ2-1,TRBD2,once,TGCGCCAGCGGACCCGGGACTAGCCCACACAATGAGCAGTTCTTC,CASGPGTSPHNEQFF
TRBV30,TRBJ1-2,NA,few,TGTGCCTGGAGTTCGGTCGAACCGCCATATGGCTACACCTTC,CAWSSVEPPYGYTF
TRBV5-1,TRBJ2-7,TRBD2,NA,TGCGCCAGCAGCGTGGGACTAGCGGGCCGCTCCTACGAGCAGTACTTC,CASSVGLAGRSYEQYF
TRBV29-1,TRBJ2-4,TRBD1,NA,TGCAGCGTTGAGGGGCTACAGGGGGCATATACCAAAAACATTCAGTACTTC,CSVEGLQGAYTKNIQYF
TRBV5-1,TRBJ2-5,NA,NA,TGCGCCAGCAGCTTGGCGGGCACCCTCTATAGGACCCAGTACTTC,CASSLAGTLYRTQYF
TRBV7-9,TRBJ2-7,NA,NA,TGTGCCAGCAGCGCAGTAACACCGGGCTACGAGCAGTACTTC,CASSAVTPGYEQYF
TRBV4-3,TRBJ2-4,NA,NA,TGCGCCAGCAGCCGGATGAACCTAGCCAAAAACATTCAGTACTTC,CASSRMNLAKNIQYF
TRBV5-1,TRBJ2-7,NA,few,TGCGCCAGCAGCTTGGAGACGGTCTCCGAGCAGTACTTC,CASSLETVSEQYF
TRBV20-1,TRBJ2-3,TRBD2,NA,TGCAGCCACCGACTAGCGGGAGGTTCAGATACGCAGTATTTT,CSHRLAGGSDTQYF
TRBV4-3,TRBJ2-2,TRBD1,few,TGCGCCAGCAGCCCGCGTGGGACAGGATACCCGAACACCGGGGAGCTGTTTTTT,CASSPRGTGYPNTGELFF
TRBV12-3/TRBV12-4,TRBJ2-5,NA,many,TGTGCCAGCAGTCCGGAAGGGGGAACGACCCAGTACTTC,CASSPEGGTTQYF
TRBV5-1,TRBJ1-1,NA,few,TGCGCCAGCAGCTCACGACAGCTGAACACTGAAGCTTTCTTT,CASSSRQLNTEAFF
TRBV7-2,TRBJ2-7,TRBD2,NA,TGTGCCAGCAGCTGGAGCGGGACCCGGAGCTCCTACGAGCAGTACTTC,CASSWSGTRSSYEQYF